Shown below are 8 T cell receptor beta chains from a single sample sequenced in a study of blood T cell repertoires in COVID-19. Sequenced by immunoSEQ multiplex PCR; TCRdb stores in-frame clones only, minus some. In the table there are roughly 27,000 clones, about 91% of which are singletons. Sequenced material: peripheral blood. These TCRs come from a human donor with active COVID-19. The donor label of this sample is uncertain.

The rearrangement uses TRBV19 and TRBJ1-2; 8 positions agree with TRBD1. The CDR3 loop spans 14 amino acids. V was pared by 10 bases and J by 4 bases, with 11 bases of the junction left unmatched. Looked up from germline, CDR1 is LNHDA and CDR2 is SQIVND (reference sequence). CDR3 residues: CATRNRGAFYGYTF. DNA for the CDR3: TGTGCCACCAGAAACAGGGGGGCCTTCTATGGCTACACCTTC.

This clone was recorded once. The chain uses TRBV27 and TRBJ2-3, with D perhaps TRBD2 (5 bases). The CDR3 runs 14 residues. The germline V gene has CDR1 MNHEY and CDR2 SMNVEV (reference sequence). V gave up 0 bases and J gave up 6 bases, with 10 bases separating them. The CDR3 loop reads CASSLSASPDTQYF. CDR3 coding DNA: TGTGCCAGCAGTTTATCGGCTAGCCCTGATACGCAGTATTTT.

The chain recombines TRBV19 with TRBJ2-5, with D perhaps TRBD1 (7 bases). The germline V and J ends were trimmed by 5 bases and 1 base, with 17 bases remaining between them. This CDR3 is built from 16 residues. The germline V gene has CDR1 LNHDA and CDR2 SQIVND (reference sequence). Written as DNA, the CDR3 is TGTGCCAGTAGTCCGCCGCCAGGGGGGCCCCAAGAGACCCAGTACTTC. Protein: CASSPPPGGPQETQYF.

The chain employs TRBV6-1 and TRBJ2-7, with TRBD2 identical over 10 bases. The germline V gene encodes CDR1 MNHNS and CDR2 SASEGT. Trimming at V came to 3 bases and at J to 2 bases, leaving 10 bases not matched to a gene. The CDR3 spans 17 residues. CDR3 region: CASSDRVAGGRAYEQYF. In DNA, the CDR3 is TGTGCCAGCAGTGATCGGGTAGCGGGAGGCAGGGCCTACGAGCAGTACTTC.

V usage is TRBV27 and J usage is TRBJ2-7; TRBD2 agrees at 7 bases. The V gene end was trimmed by 3 bases and the J gene end by 2 bases; junction bases not matched to a gene: 7. CDR3 length equals 15 residues. Germline V lookup: CDR1 MNHEY, CDR2 SMNVEV (reference sequence). In DNA, the CDR3 is TGTGCCAGCAGTTTTACTAGCGCCAACCCCTACGAGCAGTACTTC. Translated, it gives CASSFTSANPYEQYF.

This clone occurred once. CDR3 sequence reads: CASSNDIVGQPQHF. The CDR3 DNA sequence: TGTGCCAGCAGTAACGACATCGTTGGGCAGCCCCAGCATTTT. The V gene is TRBV6-6, the J gene TRBJ1-5, with no clear D. The CDR3 is made up of 14 amino acids. The germline gives CDR1 MNHNY, CDR2 SVGAGI (reference sequence). The V gene lost 5 bases and the J gene lost 7 bases, with 15 bases spanning the gap.

J is TRBJ2-7 and V is TRBV7-2, with D tentatively TRBD2 (5 bases). Germline V gene data show CDR1 as SGHTA and CDR2 as FQGNSA. Deletions cut 3 bases from V and 3 bases from J, with 9 bases between. The CDR3 has 13 residues. The DNA for the CDR3 is TGTGCCAGCAGCTTGGAGGTAGGCTACGAGCAGTACTTC. It codes for CASSLEVGYEQYF.

J is TRBJ2-7 and V is TRBV30; D is unresolved. Trimming stripped 0 bases from V and 2 bases from J, with 8 bases between. CDR3 length equals 13 residues. Germline V gene data show CDR1 as GTSNPN and CDR2 as SVGIG (reference sequence). The CDR3 DNA is TGTGCCTGGAGTGTCATGGGCCCCTACGAGCAGTACTTC. Translated, it gives CAWSVMGPYEQYF.